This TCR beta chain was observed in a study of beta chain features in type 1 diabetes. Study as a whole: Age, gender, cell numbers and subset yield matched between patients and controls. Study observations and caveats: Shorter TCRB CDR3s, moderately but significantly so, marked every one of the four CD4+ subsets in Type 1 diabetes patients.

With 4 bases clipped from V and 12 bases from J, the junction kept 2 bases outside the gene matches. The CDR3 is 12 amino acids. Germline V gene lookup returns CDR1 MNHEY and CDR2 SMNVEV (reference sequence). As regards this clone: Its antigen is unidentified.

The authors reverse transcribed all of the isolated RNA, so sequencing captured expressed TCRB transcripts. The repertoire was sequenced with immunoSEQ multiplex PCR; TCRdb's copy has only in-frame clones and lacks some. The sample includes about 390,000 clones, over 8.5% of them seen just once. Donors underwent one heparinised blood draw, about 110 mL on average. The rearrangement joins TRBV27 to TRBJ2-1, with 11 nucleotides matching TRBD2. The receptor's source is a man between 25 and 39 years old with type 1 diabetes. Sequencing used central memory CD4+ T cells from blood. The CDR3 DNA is TGTGCCAGCAGTTCAACTAGCGGGAGGCAGTTCTTC. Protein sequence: CASSSTSGRQFF.